This T cell receptor beta chain was observed in a study of cytomegalovirus exposure and HLA in healthy donors. Study-wide context: Among around 170 million T cells, an earlier analysis found 90 million to 130 million unique TCR beta sequences.

Study-level results: Previously analyzed data showed that most TCR beta V segments were productive at a frequency of about 87% or about 30%. An analysis was carried out at a later point. It showed that HLA-associated TCR beta chains were more clonally expanded than equally common non-associated chains.

Use of 60 Vbeta and 13 Jbeta primers characterized the PCR. Some clones are missing from TCRdb's copy, which holds only in-frame ones; the method was immunoSEQ multiplex PCR. Of some 100,000 clones listed, roughly three quarters are singletons. The CDR3 extends over 16 amino acids. The trim removed 4 bases at V and 3 bases at J, leaving 11 bases unmatched. Germline loops: CDR1 LNHDA, CDR2 SQIVND (reference sequence). Note on this clone: What it binds is unknown.

This TCR derives from a man in his forties in good health and CMV-seronegative. The chain uses TRBV19 and TRBJ2-7; TRBD1 matches at 8 bases. The sequencing sample was made of PBMCs. The chain's CDR3 is CASSKTSGGGIYEQYF. DNA of the CDR3: TGTGCCAGTAGTAAAACGTCAGGGGGCGGGATCTACGAGCAGTACTTC.